This TCR beta chain was identified during a study of T cells after yellow fever vaccination. UMIs were added to TCR cDNA along with a universal primer site when it was made by 5'RACE template switching. One entry per CDR3 protein, called by TCRdb with MiXCR from the 5' RACE reads. There are 300,000 to 350,000 distinct CDR3 sequences in the sample; 3.5% to 5% occur only once, and approximately 19% lies in the top ten. Per germline, CDR1 LNHDA and CDR2 SQIVND (reference sequence). V lost 3 bases, J lost 9 bases, and 12 bases lay in between. This CDR3 spans 13 amino acids. Here the sequenced sample was PBMCs, taken 15 days after the yellow fever booster vaccination. The receptor was derived from a man aged 18 to 35 who received the YFV17D yellow fever vaccine. This chain joins TRBV19 and TRBJ2-1; possibly TRBD1 or TRBD2 for D (5 bases each). This chain's CDR3 is CASSIRNGGEQFF. The DNA for the CDR3 is TGTGCCAGTAGTATCCGAAATGGGGGTGAGCAGTTCTTC.